Below, 2 T cell receptor beta chains from the same sample are listed, as sequenced in a study of cytomegalovirus exposure and HLA in healthy donors. It was with 60 Vbeta and 13 Jbeta primers that the PCR ran. The repertoire was sequenced with immunoSEQ multiplex PCR; TCRdb's copy has only in-frame clones and lacks some. The sample includes around 120,000 clones. The sample was PBMCs. These receptors were collected from a man younger than 35 in good health and CMV-seronegative.

The rearrangement uses TRBV11-1 and TRBJ2-7; D perhaps matches TRBD1 (6 bases). The ends were cut back, 2 bases at V and 5 bases at J, with 13 bases in the middle. There are 14 residues in the CDR3. Germline V gene data show CDR1 as SGHAT and CDR2 as FQDESV (reference sequence). CDR3 region: CASSLFLGADEQYF. CDR3 nucleotide sequence: TGTGCCAGCAGCTTATTCCTGGGGGCCGACGAGCAGTACTTC.

V usage is TRBV27 and J usage is TRBJ2-1, with 8 bases aligning to TRBD1. The CDR3 contains 13 residues. CDR1 and CDR2 (germline): MNHEY, SMNVEV (reference sequence). The V and J ends lost 3 bases and 7 bases, in that order; junction bases with no gene match: 2. DNA of the CDR3: TGTGCCAGCAGTTTTGGACAGGGAAATGAGCAGTTCTTC. Encoded protein: CASSFGQGNEQFF.